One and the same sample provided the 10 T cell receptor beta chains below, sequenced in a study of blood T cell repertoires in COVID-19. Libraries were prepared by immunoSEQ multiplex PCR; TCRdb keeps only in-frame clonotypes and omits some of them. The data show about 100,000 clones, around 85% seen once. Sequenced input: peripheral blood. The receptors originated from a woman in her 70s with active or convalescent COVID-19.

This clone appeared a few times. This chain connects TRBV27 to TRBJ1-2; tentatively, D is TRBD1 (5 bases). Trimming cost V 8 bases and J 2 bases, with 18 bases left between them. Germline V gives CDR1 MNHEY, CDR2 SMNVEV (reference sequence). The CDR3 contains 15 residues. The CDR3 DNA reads TGTGCCAGCGGGGAACGGTTGCGACAGAACTATGGCTACACCTTC. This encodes CASGERLRQNYGYTF.

The DNA for the CDR3 is TGTGCCAGCAGGATAGCGGGAGCGAACTACAATGAGCAGTTCTTC. This encodes CASRIAGANYNEQFF. The chain recombines TRBV6-5 with TRBJ2-1, with 9 bases that match TRBD2. Per the germline V gene, CDR1 is MNHEY and CDR2 is SVGAGI. J was trimmed by 3 bases and V by 6 bases; bases with no gene match: 6. The CDR3 has 15 amino acids.

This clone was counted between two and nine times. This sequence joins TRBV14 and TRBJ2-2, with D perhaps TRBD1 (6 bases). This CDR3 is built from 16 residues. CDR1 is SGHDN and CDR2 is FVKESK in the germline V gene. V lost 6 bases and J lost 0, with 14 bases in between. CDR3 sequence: CASSQRTATNTGELFF. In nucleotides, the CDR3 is TGTGCCAGCAGTCAAAGGACAGCAACGAACACCGGGGAGCTGTTTTTT. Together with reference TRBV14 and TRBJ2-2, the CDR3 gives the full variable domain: EAGVTQFPSHSVIEKGQTVTLRCDPISGHDNLYWYRRVMGKEIKFLLHFVKESKQDESGMPNNRFLAERTGGTYSTLKVQPAELEDSGVYFCASSQRTATNTGELFFGEGSRLTVL.

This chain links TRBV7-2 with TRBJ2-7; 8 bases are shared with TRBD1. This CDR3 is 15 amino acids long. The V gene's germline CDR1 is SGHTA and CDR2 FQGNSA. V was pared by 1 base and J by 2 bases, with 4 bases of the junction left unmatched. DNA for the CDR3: TGTGCCAGCAGCTTAGGTCAGGGGGCTACCTACGAGCAGTACTTC. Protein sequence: CASSLGQGATYEQYF. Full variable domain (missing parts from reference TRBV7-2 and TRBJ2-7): GAGVSQSPSNKVTEKGKDVELRCDPISGHTALYWYRQSLGQGLEFLIYFQGNSAPDKSGLPSDRFSAERTGGSVSTLTIQRTQQEDSAVYLCASSLGQGATYEQYFGPGTRLTVT.

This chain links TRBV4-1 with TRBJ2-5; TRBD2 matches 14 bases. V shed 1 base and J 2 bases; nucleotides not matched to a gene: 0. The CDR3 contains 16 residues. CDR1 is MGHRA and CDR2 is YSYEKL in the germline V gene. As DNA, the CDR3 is TGCGCCAGCAGCCAAGGACTAGCGGGGGGGCAAGAGACCCAGTACTTC. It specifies CASSQGLAGGQETQYF.

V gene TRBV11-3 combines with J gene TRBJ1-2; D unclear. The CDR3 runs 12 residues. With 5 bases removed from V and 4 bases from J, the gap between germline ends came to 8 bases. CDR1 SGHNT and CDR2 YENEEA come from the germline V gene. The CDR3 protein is CASSADGYGYTF. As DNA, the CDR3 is TGTGCCAGCAGCGCAGATGGCTATGGCTACACCTTC.

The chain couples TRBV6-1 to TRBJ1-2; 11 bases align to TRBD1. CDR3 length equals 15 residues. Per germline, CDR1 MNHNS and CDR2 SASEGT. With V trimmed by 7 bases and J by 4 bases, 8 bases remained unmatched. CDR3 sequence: CASTEGQGAPYGYTF. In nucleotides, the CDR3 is TGTGCCAGCACCGAAGGACAGGGGGCGCCCTATGGCTACACCTTC.

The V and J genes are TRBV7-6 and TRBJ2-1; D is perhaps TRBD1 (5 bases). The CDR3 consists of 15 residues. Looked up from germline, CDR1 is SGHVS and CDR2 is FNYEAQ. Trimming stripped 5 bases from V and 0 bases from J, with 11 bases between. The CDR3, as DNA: TGTGCCAGCAGCCGACAGCAGAGCTCCTACAATGAGCAGTTCTTC. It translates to CASSRQQSSYNEQFF.

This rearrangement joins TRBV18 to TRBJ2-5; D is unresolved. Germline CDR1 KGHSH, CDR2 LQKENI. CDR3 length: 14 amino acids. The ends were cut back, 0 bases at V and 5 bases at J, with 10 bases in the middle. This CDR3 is CASSPPYNGETQYF. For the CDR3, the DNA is TGTGCCAGCTCACCACCTTATAACGGGGAGACCCAGTACTTC.

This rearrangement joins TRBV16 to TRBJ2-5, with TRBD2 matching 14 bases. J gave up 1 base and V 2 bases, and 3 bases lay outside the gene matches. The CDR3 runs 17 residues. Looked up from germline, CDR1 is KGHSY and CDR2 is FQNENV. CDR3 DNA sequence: TGTGCCAGCAGCCAACGGGGACTAGCGGGGGCCCAAGAGACCCAGTACTTC. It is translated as CASSQRGLAGAQETQYF.